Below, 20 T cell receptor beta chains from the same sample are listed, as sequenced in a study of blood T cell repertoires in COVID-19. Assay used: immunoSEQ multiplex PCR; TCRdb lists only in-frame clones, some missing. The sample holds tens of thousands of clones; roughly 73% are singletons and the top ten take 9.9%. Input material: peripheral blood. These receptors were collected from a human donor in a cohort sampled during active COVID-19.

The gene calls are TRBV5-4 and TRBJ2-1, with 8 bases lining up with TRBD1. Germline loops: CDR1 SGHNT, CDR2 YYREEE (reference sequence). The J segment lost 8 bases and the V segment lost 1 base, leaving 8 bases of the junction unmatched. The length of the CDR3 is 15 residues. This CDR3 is CASSLKTGGIDEQFF. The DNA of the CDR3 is TGTGCCAGCAGCTTGAAAACAGGGGGAATTGATGAGCAGTTCTTC.

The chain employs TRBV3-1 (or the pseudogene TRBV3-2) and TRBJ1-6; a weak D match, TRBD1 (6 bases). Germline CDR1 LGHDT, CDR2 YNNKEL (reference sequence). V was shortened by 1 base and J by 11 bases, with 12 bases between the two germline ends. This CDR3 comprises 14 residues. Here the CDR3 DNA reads TGTGCCAGCAGCCAAGTTGTGACAGGTACACCCCTCCACTTT. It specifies CASSQVVTGTPLHF.

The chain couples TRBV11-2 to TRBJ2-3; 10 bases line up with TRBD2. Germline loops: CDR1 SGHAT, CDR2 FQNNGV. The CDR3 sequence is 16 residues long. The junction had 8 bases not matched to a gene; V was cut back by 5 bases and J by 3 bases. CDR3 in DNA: TGTGCCAGCAGCCTTCGAGCGGGGGGGTCGACAGATACGCAGTATTTT. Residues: CASSLRAGGSTDTQYF.

The CDR3 spells CASSNDRAKSSYNSPLHF. CDR3 coding DNA: TGTGCCAGCAGTAACGACAGGGCTAAGAGCTCCTATAATTCACCCCTCCACTTT. The V gene is TRBV2, the J gene TRBJ1-6; 7 bases are shared with TRBD1. Germline V CDR1 and CDR2: SNHLY, FYNNEI. CDR3 length equals 18 residues. Trimming cost V 5 bases and J 0 bases; bases outside gene matches: 10. Drawing the rest from reference TRBV2 and TRBJ1-6, the complete variable domain is EPEVTQTPSHQVTQMGQEVILRCVPISNHLYFYWYRQILGQKVEFLVSFYNNEISEKSEIFDDQFSVERPDGSNFTLKIRSTKLEDSAMYFCASSNDRAKSSYNSPLHFGNGTRLTVT.

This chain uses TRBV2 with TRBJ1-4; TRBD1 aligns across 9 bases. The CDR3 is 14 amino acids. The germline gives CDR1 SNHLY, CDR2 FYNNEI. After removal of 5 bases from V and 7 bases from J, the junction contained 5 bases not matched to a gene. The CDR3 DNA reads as TGTGCCAGCAGTCGGGACAGGGCGATTGAAAAACTGTTTTTT. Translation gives CASSRDRAIEKLFF.

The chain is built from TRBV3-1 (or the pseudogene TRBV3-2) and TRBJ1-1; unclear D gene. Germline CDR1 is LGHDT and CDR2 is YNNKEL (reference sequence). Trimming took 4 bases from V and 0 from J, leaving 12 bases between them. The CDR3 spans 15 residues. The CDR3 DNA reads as TGTGCCAGCAGCCCCCCCGGTCGGGTGAACACTGAAGCTTTCTTT. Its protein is CASSPPGRVNTEAFF.

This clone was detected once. The CDR3 region has the DNA TGTGCCATCAGTGATGGAGCAGGGTCCTACGAGCAGTACTTC. Its protein product is CAISDGAGSYEQYF. The chain has TRBV10-3 and TRBJ2-7; TRBD1 might be the D (5 bases). The V and J ends lost 3 bases and 1 base respectively, with 10 bases between them. This CDR3 is 14 amino acids long. The germline V gene encodes CDR1 ENHRY and CDR2 SYGVKD.

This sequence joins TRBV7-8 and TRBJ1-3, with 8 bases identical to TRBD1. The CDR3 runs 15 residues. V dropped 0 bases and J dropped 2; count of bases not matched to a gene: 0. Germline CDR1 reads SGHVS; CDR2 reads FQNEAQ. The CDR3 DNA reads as TGTGCCAGCAGCTTAGCGACAGGGGCTGGAAACACCATATATTTT. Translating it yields CASSLATGAGNTIYF.

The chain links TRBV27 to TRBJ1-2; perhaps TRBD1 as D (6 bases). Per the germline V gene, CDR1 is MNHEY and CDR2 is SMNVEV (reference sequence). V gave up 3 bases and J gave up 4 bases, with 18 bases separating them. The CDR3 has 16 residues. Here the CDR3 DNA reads TGTGCCAGCAGTTTCCTGGGGGGGGCCAAAGGCTATGGCTACACCTTC. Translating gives CASSFLGGAKGYGYTF.

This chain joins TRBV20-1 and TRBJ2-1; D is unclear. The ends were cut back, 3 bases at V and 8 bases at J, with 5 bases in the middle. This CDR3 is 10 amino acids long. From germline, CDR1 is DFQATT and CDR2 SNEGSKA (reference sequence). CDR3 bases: TGCAGTGCTAGTGGCGATGAGCAGTTCTTC. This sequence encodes CSASGDEQFF.

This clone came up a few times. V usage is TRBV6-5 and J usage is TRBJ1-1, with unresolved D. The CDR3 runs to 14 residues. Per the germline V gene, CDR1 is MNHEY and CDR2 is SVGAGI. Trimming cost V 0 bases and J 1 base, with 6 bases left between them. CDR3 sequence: CASSYSGGNTEAFF. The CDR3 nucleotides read TGTGCCAGCAGTTACTCGGGAGGGAACACTGAAGCTTTCTTT.

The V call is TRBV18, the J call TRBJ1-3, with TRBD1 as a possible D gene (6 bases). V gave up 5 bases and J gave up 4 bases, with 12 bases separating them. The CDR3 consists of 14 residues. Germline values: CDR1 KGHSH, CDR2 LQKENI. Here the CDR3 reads CASSTTGYGNTIYF. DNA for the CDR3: TGTGCCAGCTCAACAACAGGGTACGGAAACACCATATATTTT.

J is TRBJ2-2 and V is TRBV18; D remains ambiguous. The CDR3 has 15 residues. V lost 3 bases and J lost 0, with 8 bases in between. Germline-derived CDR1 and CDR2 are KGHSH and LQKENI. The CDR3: CASSPRAANTGELFF. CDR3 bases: TGTGCCAGCTCACCCCGAGCCGCGAACACCGGGGAGCTGTTTTTT.

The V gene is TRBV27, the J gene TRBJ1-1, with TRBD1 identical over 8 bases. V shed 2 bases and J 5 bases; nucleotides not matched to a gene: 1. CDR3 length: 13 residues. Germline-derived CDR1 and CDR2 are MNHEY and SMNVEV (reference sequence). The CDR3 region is CASSLDRGTEAFF. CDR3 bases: TGTGCCAGCAGTTTAGACAGGGGTACTGAAGCTTTCTTT.

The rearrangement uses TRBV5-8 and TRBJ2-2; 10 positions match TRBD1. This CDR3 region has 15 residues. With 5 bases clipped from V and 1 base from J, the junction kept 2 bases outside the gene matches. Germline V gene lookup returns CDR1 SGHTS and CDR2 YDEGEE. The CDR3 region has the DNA TGTGCCAGCAGTCGGACAGGGGGGAACACCGGGGAGCTGTTTTTT. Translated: CASSRTGGNTGELFF.

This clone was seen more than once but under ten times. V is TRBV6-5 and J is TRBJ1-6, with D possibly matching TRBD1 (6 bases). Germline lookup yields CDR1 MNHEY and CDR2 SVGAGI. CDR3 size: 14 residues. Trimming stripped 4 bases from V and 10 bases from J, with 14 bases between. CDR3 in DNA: TGTGCCAGCAGTTCTACAGGGTATCGGTCACCCCTCCACTTT. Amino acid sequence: CASSSTGYRSPLHF.

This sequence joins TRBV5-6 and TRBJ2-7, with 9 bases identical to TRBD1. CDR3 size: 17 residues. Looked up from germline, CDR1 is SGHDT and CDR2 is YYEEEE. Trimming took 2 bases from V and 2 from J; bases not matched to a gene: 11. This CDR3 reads CASSLRRSGTGPYEQYF. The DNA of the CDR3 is TGTGCCAGCAGCTTACGCCGGTCCGGGACAGGGCCCTACGAGCAGTACTTC.

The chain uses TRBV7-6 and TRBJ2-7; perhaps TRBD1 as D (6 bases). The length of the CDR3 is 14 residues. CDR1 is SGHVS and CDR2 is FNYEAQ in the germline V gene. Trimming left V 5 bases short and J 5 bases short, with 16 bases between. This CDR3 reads CASSLGRGFDEQYF. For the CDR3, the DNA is TGTGCCAGCAGCCTAGGCAGGGGATTTGACGAGCAGTACTTC.

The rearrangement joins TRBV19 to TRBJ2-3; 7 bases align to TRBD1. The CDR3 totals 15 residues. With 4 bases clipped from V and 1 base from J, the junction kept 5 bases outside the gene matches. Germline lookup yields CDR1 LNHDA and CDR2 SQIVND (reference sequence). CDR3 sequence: CASSSHRGGTDTQYF. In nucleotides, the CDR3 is TGTGCCAGTAGTAGTCACAGGGGTGGCACAGATACGCAGTATTTT.

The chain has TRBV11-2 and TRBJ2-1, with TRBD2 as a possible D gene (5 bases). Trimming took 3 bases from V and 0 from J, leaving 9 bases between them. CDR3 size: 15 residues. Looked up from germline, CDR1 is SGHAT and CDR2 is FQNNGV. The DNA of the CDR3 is TGTGCCAGCAGCTTCATCCGGGGCTCCTACAATGAGCAGTTCTTC. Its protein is CASSFIRGSYNEQFF. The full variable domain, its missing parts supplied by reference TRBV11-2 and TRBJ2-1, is EAGVAQSPRYKIIEKRQSVAFWCNPISGHATLYWYQQILGQGPKLLIQFQNNGVVDDSQLPKDRFSAERLKGVDSTLKIQPAKLEDSAVYLCASSFIRGSYNEQFFGPGTRLTVL.